This T cell receptor (beta chain) was sequenced during a study of blood T cell repertoires in COVID-19 (dated by TCRdb to 2019 to 2021). Broadly, across the study: The collaborator samples originated in the United States, Italy and Spain and spanned the acute and convalescent phases of COVID-19. A freely available public database, intended as a resource for researchers studying the immune response to SARS-CoV-2, is where the repertoires were released. Samples came from the ongoing ImmuneRACE study (first 160 participants) plus 1,254 subjects from 6 global collaborators. The material from the prospective study consisted of cDNA or gDNA derived from T cells, B-cell-depleted T cells, or PBMCs. Where available, HLA class I and class II types were obtained from metadata supplied by the sample provider rather than from assay-based typing. Subjects who had been exposed to COVID-19, were actively infected with it, or had recovered from it provided the deeply sampled blood TCRbeta repertoires that made up the dataset. Sample metadata almost always included a de-identified subject ID, COVID-19 status, age in years and sex.

TCRbeta CDR3 regions were amplified from genomic DNA by means of the immunoSEQ Assay, a bias-controlled multiplex PCR. The study's processing was this. The number of nucleated cells in each sample was estimated by amplification of reference gene primers within the assay. To quantify the absolute abundance of each unique TCRbeta CDR3 rearrangement, sequence reads were collapsed and filtered. For each sample, productive Simpson clonality was calculated as the square root of Simpson's diversity index over productive rearrangements. TCRdb carries this immuneACCESS record with in-frame sequences only. Its versions omit some clonotypes, under half of them owing to an unresolved V gene in the studies checked, with the rest unexplained. V and J calls and clone size are copied from that table; D and trimming were computed from the DNA. For this sample there are around 68,000 clones; roughly 87% appear just once. More than 5.5% of the sample belongs to the ten largest clones.

Whole blood was collected in K2EDTA tubes by collaborating institutions according to the institutions' own protocols. Collaborator samples were shipped for TCRbeta analysis as frozen whole blood, isolated PBMCs, or DNA extracted from either sample type. In this sample, this clone turned up a few times. It has no known antigen specificity. Within one base of it there is no much larger clone, and no base qualities were kept. What the authors observed across the whole study: The quantity of clinical and demographic metadata differed by source and by participant and was supplied without curation.

Here V drops 0 bases and J drops 0 bases, and the junction holds 14 bases not matched to any gene. Via the germline V gene (reference sequence), CDR1 is GTSNPN and CDR2 SVGIG. The CDR3 covers 18 residues, taking in both the cysteine and the phenylalanine. The DNA shown is the 54-base CDR3, in frame from base 1. This chain is built from TRBV30 and TRBJ2-7, and 7 junctional nucleotides match TRBD1. The TCR was taken from a woman aged 50 to 60 with acute or convalescent COVID-19. Source material: peripheral blood. CDR3 reads: CAWSVLGLDRKNSYEQYF. DNA sequence: TGTGCCTGGAGTGTACTTGGCTTGGACAGGAAAAACTCCTACGAGCAGTACTTC.